This TCR beta chain was sequenced during a study of cytomegalovirus exposure and HLA in healthy donors. Study-wide results and caveats: The study reported that TCR beta sequences accurately predicted HLA-A and HLA-B alleles in most subjects. Productive rates of about 87% or about 30% were seen for most TCR beta V segments in an earlier analysis.

This clone was counted a few times. Its antigen remains unidentified. Deletions cut 1 base from V and 7 bases from J, with 8 bases between. There are 14 residues in the CDR3. Germline lookup yields CDR1 SGHTA and CDR2 FQGNSA. Primers for the PCR totalled 60 Vbeta and 13 Jbeta. In the study's own analysis: Approximately 11 million of the 60 million to 80 million unique TCR beta chains counted in a later analysis were shared. Profiling relied on immunoSEQ multiplex PCR, and the TCRdb table lists in-frame clones only, not all of them. The V and J calls and clone size come from that table; D and trimming were worked out from the DNA. The repertoire holds tens of thousands of clones, with 70% to 85% as singletons.

V usage is TRBV7-2 and J usage is TRBJ1-6, with a weak D call TRBD1 (6 bases). Sample: PBMCs. The TCR comes from a man aged 30 to 39 in good health and CMV-seronegative. CDR3 sequence reads: CASSLDGGNSPLHF. The CDR3 coding sequence is TGTGCCAGCAGCTTAGATGGGGGCAATTCACCCCTCCACTTT.